A single sample gave rise to the 29 T cell receptor beta chains below, sequenced in a study of CD8+CD57+ T cells in acquired aplastic anemia. Both TCR beta VDJ combination and CDR3 sequence profiling were carried out. Genomic DNA was the template for this profiling. TCRdb re-called the reads with MiXCR, one entry per CDR3 protein. The top ten clones hold approximately 3% of a sample with 150,000 or so distinct CDR3 sequences, under 55% of them seen once. An expansion of CD8+CD57+ cells by flow cytometry had been shown in patients chosen for sequencing. The sequencing input was sorted CD4+, CD8+, or CD8+CD57+ T cells (not recorded which) from PBMCs. These receptors were taken from a human donor with aplastic anemia.

At least ten counts were recorded for this clonotype. V and J are TRBV2 and TRBJ1-2, with D unresolved. The CDR3 totals 12 residues. The V and J ends lost 2 bases and 3 bases respectively, with 4 bases between them. Germline CDR1 SNHLY, CDR2 FYNNEI. In DNA form, the CDR3 reads TGTGCCAGCAGTGAACAGGACTATGGCTACACCTTC. This translates into CASSEQDYGYTF.

This clonotype was seen many times. V gene TRBV25-1 combines with J gene TRBJ2-7; no firm D call. This CDR3 has 12 residues. In germline, CDR1 is MGHDK, CDR2 SYGVNS. V was pared by 4 bases and J by 4 bases, with 8 bases between. The DNA of the CDR3 is TGTGCCAGCAGTGGGGCAGTTTACGAGCAGTACTTC. It encodes CASSGAVYEQYF.

This clonotype appeared many times. V is TRBV5-6 and J is TRBJ1-1; D might be TRBD1 (5 bases). Deletions cut 0 bases from V and 5 bases from J, with 11 bases between. This CDR3 has 14 residues. Per the germline V gene, CDR1 is SGHDT and CDR2 is YYEEEE. The CDR3 DNA follows: TGTGCCAGCAGCTTGGGACAGCGGGGAACTGAAGCTTTCTTT. This translates into CASSLGQRGTEAFF. The whole variable domain, filled in from reference TRBV5-6 and TRBJ1-1, reads DAGVTQSPTHLIKTRGQQVTLRCSPKSGHDTVSWYQQALGQGPQFIFQYYEEEERQRGNFPDRFSGHQFPNYSSELNVNALLLGDSALYLCASSLGQRGTEAFFGQGTRLTVV.

The chain has TRBV25-1 and TRBJ1-4; TRBD1 might be the D (5 bases). V shed 3 bases and J shed 5 bases, with 13 bases lying between them. The CDR3 has 15 residues. Germline-derived CDR1 and CDR2 are MGHDK and SYGVNS. The CDR3 coding sequence is TGTGCCAGCAGTGACCCCGGGACCGTAAATGAAAAACTGTTTTTT. Protein: CASSDPGTVNEKLFF.

The J gene is TRBJ2-7, the V gene TRBV15, with 11 bases fitting TRBD1. The germline gives CDR1 LNHNV, CDR2 YYDKDF (reference sequence). V shed 4 bases and J 3 bases; nucleotides not matched to a gene: 2. The CDR3 has 14 amino acids. CDR3 bases: TGTGCCACCAGCATTGGGACAGGGGGCTACGAGCAGTACTTC. Translated, it gives CATSIGTGGYEQYF.

As to this clonotype: A much larger clone lies a single base off, so this may be a read error. This chain connects TRBV18 to TRBJ2-5; no reliable D call. Germline loops: CDR1 KGHSH, CDR2 LQKENI. The CDR3 is 15 residues long. This chain's CDR3 is CASCHGQANQQTQYF. CDR3 in DNA: TGTGCCAGCTGCCACGGCCAGGCCAACCAACAGACCCAGTACTTC.

V gene TRBV9 combines with J gene TRBJ1-1; D unclear. V was pared by 3 bases and J by 7 bases, with 4 bases between. The germline V gene encodes CDR1 SGDLS and CDR2 YYNGEE. The CDR3 has 10 amino acids. The CDR3 DNA is TGTGCCAGCAGCGGGGATGAAGCTTTCTTT. Translating gives CASSGDEAFF.

The chain links TRBV20-1 to TRBJ1-2, with TRBD1 as a possible D gene (5 bases). Trimming cost V 6 bases and J 4 bases, with 18 bases left between them. The CDR3 is 14 residues long. The germline V gene has CDR1 DFQATT and CDR2 SNEGSKA (reference sequence). CDR3 loop: CSAHRDDSRYGYTF. The CDR3 DNA follows: TGCAGTGCGCACCGGGACGACTCCCGCTATGGCTACACCTTC.

This clonotype was recorded at least ten times. The V gene is TRBV7-2, the J gene TRBJ2-7; D unclear. The CDR3 extends over 11 amino acids. CDR1 SGHTA and CDR2 FQGNSA come from the germline V gene. Trimming stripped 2 bases from V and 6 bases from J, with 5 bases between. The CDR3 nucleotides read TGTGCCAGCAGCTTATACAGCGAGCAGTACTTC. Protein product: CASSLYSEQYF.

V and J are TRBV19 and TRBJ1-1, with unresolved D. This CDR3 contains 14 residues. V shed 6 bases and J shed 5 bases, with 16 bases lying between them. The germline V gene encodes CDR1 LNHDA and CDR2 SQIVND (reference sequence). This CDR3 reads CASRDYPLGTEAFF. In DNA, the CDR3 is TGTGCCAGTAGGGACTACCCCTTGGGGACTGAAGCTTTCTTT.

Note on this clonotype: A much larger clonotype is one base distant, so this may be a read error. The chain recombines TRBV12-3 or TRBV12-4 with TRBJ1-1; D is undetermined. The length of the CDR3 is 14 residues. Trimming shortened V by 2 bases and J by 4 bases, and 11 bases separated the two germline ends. The CDR3 DNA reads as TGTGCCAGCAGTTTACCCCGACGGGGCACTGAAGCTTTCTTT. This codes for CASSLPRRGTEAFF.

J is TRBJ1-1 and V is TRBV28, with D uncertain. The CDR3 sequence is 12 residues long. V was clipped by 11 bases and J by 3 bases, with 13 bases between them. Germline CDR1 MDHEN, CDR2 SYDVKM. The CDR3 region has the DNA TGTGCCTTGGGCCCGATGGACACTGAAGCTTTCTTT. Translation gives CALGPMDTEAFF. Combining the CDR3 with reference TRBV28 and TRBJ1-1 gives the whole variable domain DVKVTQSSRYLVKRTGEKVFLECVQDMDHENMFWYRQDPGLGLRLIYFSYDVKMKEKGDIPEGYSVSREKKERFSLILESASTNQTSMYLCALGPMDTEAFFGQGTRLTVV.

The chain joins TRBV19 to TRBJ2-3; 15 bases are shared with TRBD2. The CDR3 loop spans 16 amino acids. The germline gives CDR1 LNHDA, CDR2 SQIVND (reference sequence). The CDR3 sequence is CAGKGLAGGRTDTQYF. CDR3 in DNA: TGTGCGGGAAAGGGACTAGCGGGGGGCCGCACAGATACGCAGTATTTT.

The rearrangement links TRBV15 to TRBJ2-6; D gene unclear. The V end was cut by 1 base, the J end by 4 bases, with 8 bases between. This CDR3 spans 15 amino acids. The germline CDR1 and CDR2 sequences are LNHNV and YYDKDF (reference sequence). CDR3 loop: CATSRVPGGANVLTF. For the CDR3, the DNA is TGTGCCACCAGCAGAGTTCCCGGGGGGGCCAACGTCCTGACTTTC.

This chain links TRBV11-2 with TRBJ2-1; 7 bases are shared with TRBD2. CDR1 is SGHAT, CDR2 FQNNGV, per germline. This CDR3 is built from 16 residues. J was trimmed by 8 bases and V by 2 bases; bases with no gene match: 12. The CDR3 spells CASSLRPGLGGDEQFF. In DNA form, the CDR3 reads TGTGCCAGCAGCTTAAGACCAGGACTAGGAGGCGATGAGCAGTTCTTC.

This chain connects TRBV20-1 to TRBJ1-5; weak D call: TRBD1 (5 bases). Germline lookup yields CDR1 DFQATT and CDR2 SNEGSKA (reference sequence). CDR3 size: 15 residues. The germline V and J ends were trimmed by 2 bases and 4 bases, with 15 bases remaining between them. CDR3 coding DNA: TGCAGTGCTAGACAACAGGAGGGGAGGAATCAGCCCCAGCATTTT. Its protein product is CSARQQEGRNQPQHF.

The V and J genes are TRBV7-8 and TRBJ2-5; tentative D call: TRBD1 (6 bases). Trimming shortened V by 2 bases and J by 5 bases, and 15 bases separated the two germline ends. This CDR3 region has 15 residues. The germline CDR1 and CDR2 sequences are SGHVS and FQNEAQ. The CDR3 DNA is TGTGCCAGCAGCTTAAGGCAGGGGAGTCTGGAGACCCAGTACTTC. It codes for CASSLRQGSLETQYF.

Ten or more counts support this clonotype. This chain links TRBV25-1 with TRBJ1-1; TRBD1 might be the D (5 bases). Per germline, CDR1 MGHDK and CDR2 SYGVNS. This CDR3 is built from 14 residues. Trimming removed 2 bases at V and 1 base at J, with 8 bases between. The CDR3 protein is CASSEQGTNTEAFF. Here the CDR3 DNA reads TGTGCCAGCAGTGAACAGGGAACGAACACTGAAGCTTTCTTT.

In its sample, this clonotype was seen once. This chain links TRBV7-2 with TRBJ2-7; possible D gene TRBD1, 5 bases. CDR1 and CDR2 (germline): SGHTA, FQGNSA. Trimming stripped 5 bases from V and 7 bases from J, with 12 bases between. This CDR3 contains 12 residues. CDR3 DNA sequence: TGTGCCAGCAGCCAGAATCAGGGAGAGCAGTACTTC. As protein: CASSQNQGEQYF.

This clonotype was seen a single time. J is TRBJ1-1 and V is TRBV19; perhaps TRBD1 as D (5 bases). This CDR3 region has 15 residues. Deletions cut 5 bases from V and 5 bases from J, with 18 bases between. Germline V gene data show CDR1 as LNHDA and CDR2 as SQIVND (reference sequence). CDR3 sequence reads: CASSPRGIWKTEAFF. CDR3 nucleotide sequence: TGTGCCAGTAGTCCGCGGGGGATCTGGAAGACTGAAGCTTTCTTT.

Remarks on this clonotype: This may arise from a read error, as a much more abundant clone is one base away. V is TRBV6-1 and J is TRBJ2-2; D is ambiguous. CDR1 is MNHNS and CDR2 is SASEGT in the germline V gene. Trimming removed 5 bases at V and 7 bases at J, with 8 bases between. This CDR3 has 12 amino acids. CDR3 in DNA: TGTGCCAGCAGTAAGGCTCTCGGGGAGCTGTTTTTT. It translates to CASSKALGELFF.

The J gene is TRBJ1-2, the V gene TRBV19; 12 bases fit TRBD1. Per germline, CDR1 LNHDA and CDR2 SQIVND (reference sequence). The CDR3 consists of 17 residues. With 9 bases clipped from V and 8 bases from J, the junction kept 19 bases outside the gene matches. The CDR3 sequence: CASTAGRWGQGARGYTF. CDR3 bases: TGTGCCAGCACAGCAGGACGCTGGGGACAGGGGGCGAGGGGCTACACCTTC.

This sequence joins TRBV5-1 and TRBJ1-6; 8 bases match TRBD1. After removal of 3 bases from V and 8 bases from J, the junction contained 7 bases not matched to a gene. The CDR3 length is 15 residues. Germline V gene lookup returns CDR1 SGHRS and CDR2 YFSETQ. The DNA of the CDR3 is TGCGCCAGCAGCTCACATGGACAGGGTGATTCACCCCTCCACTTT. It is translated as CASSSHGQGDSPLHF. The complete variable domain, with remaining parts taken from reference TRBV5-1 and TRBJ1-6, reads KAGVTQTPRYLIKTRGQQVTLSCSPISGHRSVSWYQQTPGQGLQFLFEYFSETQRNKGNFPGRFSGRQFSNSRSEMNVSTLELGDSALYLCASSSHGQGDSPLHFGNGTRLTVT.

V and J are TRBV5-1 and TRBJ2-3, with 7 bases identical to TRBD1. CDR1 and CDR2 (germline): SGHRS, YFSETQ. Trimming took 4 bases from V and 2 from J; bases not matched to a gene: 4. The CDR3 sequence is 14 residues long. CDR3 sequence reads: CASSLGQYTDTQYF. The DNA for the CDR3 is TGCGCCAGCAGCCTGGGACAGTACACAGATACGCAGTATTTT.

V usage is TRBV5-1 and J usage is TRBJ2-6; 8 positions match TRBD1. The V gene end was trimmed by 4 bases and the J gene end by 0 bases; junction bases not matched to a gene: 9. CDR3 size: 18 residues. Germline loops: CDR1 SGHRS, CDR2 YFSETQ. The CDR3 protein is CASSPGTGWISGANVLTF. The CDR3 bases are TGCGCCAGCAGCCCGGGGACAGGTTGGATCTCTGGGGCCAACGTCCTGACTTTC.

Comments on this clonotype: A much larger clone lies a single base off, so this may be a read error. The V gene is TRBV6-2 or TRBV6-3, the J gene TRBJ2-7; D possibly matches TRBD1 or TRBD2 (5 bases each). The CDR3 sequence is 12 residues long. CDR1 is MNHEY, CDR2 SVGEGT, per germline. CDR3 amino acids: CAIRDGSCEQYF. In DNA form, the CDR3 reads TGTGCCATCCGGGACGGGTCCTGCGAGCAGTACTTC.

V gene TRBV27 combines with J gene TRBJ1-5; 9 bases align to TRBD1. CDR3 length equals 19 residues. Trimming cost V 2 bases and J 2 bases; bases outside gene matches: 13. CDR1 is MNHEY and CDR2 is SMNVEV in the germline V gene (reference sequence). The CDR3 nucleotides are TGTGCCAGCAGTTTAATATTCGTACAGGGGGCGAGGGGCAATCAGCCCCAGCATTTT. Protein product: CASSLIFVQGARGNQPQHF.

This sequence joins TRBV14 and TRBJ2-5, with 9 bases aligning to TRBD2. Germline V lookup: CDR1 SGHDN, CDR2 FVKESK. Germline trimming cut 0 bases from V and 5 bases from J; bases unmatched to any gene: 4. This CDR3 is 15 amino acids long. CDR3 sequence reads: CASSQELAGLETQYF. The CDR3 region has the DNA TGTGCCAGCAGCCAAGAGCTAGCGGGGTTGGAGACCCAGTACTTC.

This clonotype was seen only a few times. This chain joins TRBV20-1 and TRBJ2-5, with D possibly matching TRBD2 (5 bases). Germline CDR1 is DFQATT and CDR2 is SNEGSKA (reference sequence). With 4 bases removed from V and 2 bases from J, the gap between germline ends came to 8 bases. The length of the CDR3 is 12 residues. CDR3 nucleotide sequence: TGCAGTGCTATCGGGGTACAAGAGACCCAGTACTTC. Amino acid sequence: CSAIGVQETQYF.